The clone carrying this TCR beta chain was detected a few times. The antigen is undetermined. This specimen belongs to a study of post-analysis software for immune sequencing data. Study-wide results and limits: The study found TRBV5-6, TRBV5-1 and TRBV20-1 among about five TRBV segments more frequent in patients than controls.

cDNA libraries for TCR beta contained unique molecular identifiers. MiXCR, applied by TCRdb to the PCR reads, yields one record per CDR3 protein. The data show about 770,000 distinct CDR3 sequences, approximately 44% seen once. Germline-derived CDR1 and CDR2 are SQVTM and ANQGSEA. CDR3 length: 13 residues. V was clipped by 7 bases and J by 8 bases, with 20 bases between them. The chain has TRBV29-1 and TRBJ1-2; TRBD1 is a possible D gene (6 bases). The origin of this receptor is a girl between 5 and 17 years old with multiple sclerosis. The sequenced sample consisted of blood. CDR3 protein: CSARQEGVRGYTF. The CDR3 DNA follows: TGCAGCGCTCGACAGGAGGGAGTGCGGGGCTACACCTTC.